The next 8 T cell receptor beta chains were all read from a single sample in a study of control samples from healthy donors and cancer patients. This table comes from immunoSEQ multiplex PCR, and its TCRdb copy is limited to in-frame clones, with some not included. Of more than 140,000 clones listed, 85% to 95% are singletons. Specimen: blood. The receptor source for this set is a man aged 35-49 years in good health.

This clone came up once. The chain links TRBV3-1 (or the pseudogene TRBV3-2) to TRBJ2-6; D is perhaps TRBD2 (5 bases). The CDR3 sequence is 17 residues long. The V end was cut by 7 bases, the J end by 0 bases, with 16 bases between. Per the germline V gene, CDR1 is LGHDT and CDR2 is YNNKEL (reference sequence). The CDR3 nucleotides are TGTGCCAGCACCTCGGACTCCTCTACCTCTGGGGCCAACGTCCTGACTTTC. This codes for CASTSDSSTSGANVLTF.

V is TRBV4-2 and J is TRBJ2-7; D is unresolved. Germline V CDR1 and CDR2: LGHNA, YNFKEQ. Trimming shortened V by 3 bases and J by 2 bases, and 14 bases separated the two germline ends. The CDR3 loop spans 15 amino acids. The CDR3 loop is CASSHGPPKPYEQYF. In DNA, the CDR3 is TGTGCCAGCAGCCACGGACCTCCCAAACCCTACGAGCAGTACTTC.

The chain has TRBV7-3 and TRBJ2-2; D is unclear. Per the germline V gene, CDR1 is SGHTA and CDR2 is FQGTGA. The CDR3 runs 15 residues. Trimming took off 1 base at V and 3 bases at J, with 9 bases between the two ends. The CDR3 DNA sequence: TGTGCCAGCAGCTTAAATGGGGTTGACACCGGGGAGCTGTTTTTT. Translated, it gives CASSLNGVDTGELFF.

The J gene is TRBJ2-5, the V gene TRBV13; a weak D match, TRBD2 (6 bases). Germline CDR1 PRHDT, CDR2 FYEKMQ (reference sequence). V lost 8 bases and J 5 bases, leaving 18 bases between the germline ends. The CDR3 length is 14 residues. CDR3 residues: CASQGGGAGETQYF. In DNA, the CDR3 is TGTGCCAGCCAAGGTGGCGGGGCTGGGGAGACCCAGTACTTC.

The genes are TRBV6-6 and TRBJ2-1; 11 nucleotides agree with TRBD2. After removal of 6 bases from V and 4 bases from J, the junction contained 5 bases not matched to a gene. Germline loops: CDR1 MNHNY, CDR2 SVGAGI (reference sequence). This CDR3 comprises 15 residues. The CDR3 protein is CASSARLAGYNEQFF. CDR3 coding DNA: TGTGCCAGCAGCGCTCGACTAGCGGGGTACAATGAGCAGTTCTTC.

V gene TRBV5-1 combines with J gene TRBJ2-7; 11 bases line up with TRBD2. V gave up 4 bases and J gave up 3 bases; unmatched junction bases: 6. In germline, CDR1 is SGHRS, CDR2 YFSETQ. The CDR3 has 15 amino acids. CDR3: CASSPGLADRYEQYF. The CDR3 DNA reads as TGCGCCAGCAGCCCGGGACTAGCGGACCGCTACGAGCAGTACTTC.

The CDR3 bases are TGTGCCAGCAGCGGTGACTCGAAAAGTGGGTACTTC. It encodes CASSGDSKSGYF. The V call is TRBV7-8, the J call TRBJ2-5; no firm D call. V was pared by 5 bases and J by 13 bases, with 17 bases between. The germline gives CDR1 SGHVS, CDR2 FQNEAQ. This CDR3 contains 12 residues.

The V gene is TRBV28, the J gene TRBJ1-5; perhaps TRBD1 as D (5 bases). The CDR3 runs to 15 residues. V lost 5 bases to trimming and J lost 0 bases, with 11 bases between them. The germline V gene has CDR1 MDHEN and CDR2 SYDVKM. CDR3 in DNA: TGTGCCAGCAGTACTACAGGTTATAGCAATCAGCCCCAGCATTTT. Translated, it gives CASSTTGYSNQPQHF.